This TCR beta chain was profiled in a study of T cell responses to AZD1222 COVID-19 vaccine. Using immunoSEQ multiplex PCR, the repertoire was profiled, and TCRdb retains in-frame clones only, with some absent. This table has about 140,000 clones, 90% to 95% appearing once. This sequence was found in an adult who had recovered from COVID-19. The source material was peripheral blood, sampled after recovery from COVID-19.

CDR3 in DNA: TGTGCCAGCAGCCCCCGGGACAACAGGGAGACCCAGTACTTC. The encoded protein is CASSPRDNRETQYF. V and J are TRBV7-9 and TRBJ2-5, with D perhaps matching TRBD1 (6 bases). This CDR3 spans 14 amino acids. The V end was cut by 5 bases, the J end by 5 bases, with 15 bases between. The V gene's germline CDR1 is SEHNR and CDR2 FQNEAQ (reference sequence).